This record covers a single T cell receptor beta chain. Other DNA sequences from this sample encode an identical CDR3 as well. The sample comes from a study of blood T cell repertoires in COVID-19. The overall study: Spain, Italy and the United States supplied samples that represented acute and convalescent COVID-19. Nucleic acid was either cDNA or gDNA, and it came from T cells, B-cell-depleted T cells, or PBMCs.

In the authors' methods: Estimation of nucleated cell counts was performed using reference gene primer amplification. TCRdb's copy holds only in-frame clones and misses some; the assay was immunoSEQ multiplex PCR. For V, J and clone size, that table is used; D and trimming come from the DNA. The table has about 180,000 clones, over 75% seen once. Sequencing input: peripheral blood. The clonotype originates from an elderly woman with acute or convalescent COVID-19.

CDR3 region: CASSIAGTGGYGYTF. The DNA for the CDR3 is TGTGCCAGTAGTATAGCCGGGACAGGGGGTTATGGCTACACCTTC. The rearrangement links TRBV19 to TRBJ1-2, with 11 bases that match TRBD1. This CDR3 region has 15 residues. The germline V gene has CDR1 LNHDA and CDR2 SQIVND (reference sequence). With 1 base clipped from V and 5 bases from J, the junction kept 3 bases outside the gene matches.